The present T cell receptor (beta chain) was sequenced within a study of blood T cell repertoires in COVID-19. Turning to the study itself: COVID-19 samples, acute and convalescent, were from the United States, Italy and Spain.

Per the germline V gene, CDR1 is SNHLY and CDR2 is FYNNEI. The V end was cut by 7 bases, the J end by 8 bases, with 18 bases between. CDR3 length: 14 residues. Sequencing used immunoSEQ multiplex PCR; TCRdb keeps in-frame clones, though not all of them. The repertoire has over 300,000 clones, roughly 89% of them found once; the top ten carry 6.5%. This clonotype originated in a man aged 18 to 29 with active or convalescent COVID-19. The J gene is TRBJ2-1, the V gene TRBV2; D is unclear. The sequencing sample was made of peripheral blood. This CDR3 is CASTQVLQLDEQFF. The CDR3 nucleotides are TGTGCCAGCACCCAGGTCCTGCAGTTGGATGAGCAGTTCTTC.